The rows below give T cell receptor beta chains drawn from one sample of a study of blood T cell repertoires in COVID-19. TCRdb keeps only in-frame clones here, not all; method: immunoSEQ multiplex PCR. The sample has 250,000 to 350,000 clones, approximately 90% seen once. The specimen was peripheral blood. These TCRs come from a woman in her forties or fifties with COVID-19, enrolled during active disease. CDR3s include the opening cysteine and the closing phenylalanine or tryptophan. A D gene is named only where the DNA matches it firmly. Expanded clones are given a class, and other clones once, few, many or no size at all.

clone size	D gene	V gene	J gene	CDR3 protein	CDR3 DNA
-	-	TRBV10-1	TRBJ2-1	CASSETGPQFF	TGCGCCAGCAGTGAAACAGGGCCGCAGTTCTTC
-	TRBD1	TRBV6-4	TRBJ2-6	CASSVTWTGLSGANVLTF	TGTGCCAGCAGTGTCACCTGGACAGGGCTCTCTGGGGCCAACGTCCTGACTTTC
-	TRBD1	TRBV7-3	TRBJ2-3	CASSPHGTATDTQYF	TGTGCCAGCAGCCCCCACGGGACAGCCACAGATACGCAGTATTTT
-	TRBD1	TRBV4-2	TRBJ1-2	CASSQDSPGQGARGYTF	TGTGCCAGCAGCCAAGATTCTCCGGGACAGGGGGCGCGTGGCTACACCTTC
once	-	TRBV19	TRBJ1-5	CASRDNSNQPQHF	TGTGCCAGTCGGGACAATAGCAATCAGCCCCAGCATTTT
-	TRBD1	TRBV10-1	TRBJ1-1	CASSEGAGGTEAFF	TGCGCCAGCAGTGAGGGGGCAGGGGGCACTGAAGCTTTCTTT
-	-	TRBV12-3/TRBV12-4	TRBJ1-1	CASSLGGRTEAFF	TGTGCCAGCAGTTTAGGGGGGCGGACTGAAGCTTTCTTT
-	TRBD1	TRBV6-1	TRBJ2-4	CASSELSIRGQNIQYF	TGTGCCAGCAGTGAACTTAGTATAAGGGGGCAAAACATTCAGTACTTC
-	-	TRBV18	TRBJ1-1	CASSPPTGITEAFF	TGTGCCAGCTCACCGCCTACAGGGATCACTGAAGCTTTCTTT
few	-	TRBV12-3/TRBV12-4	TRBJ1-2	CASSLATGWGYTF	TGTGCCAGCAGTTTAGCTACAGGGTGGGGCTACACCTTC
-	TRBD1	TRBV5-1	TRBJ1-1	CASSQGGAGLEAFF	TGCGCCAGCAGCCAGGGGGGAGCAGGTCTTGAAGCTTTCTTT
-	TRBD1	TRBV18	TRBJ1-1	CASSPPSAQGRTEAFF	TGTGCCAGCTCACCACCGTCGGCACAGGGGCGCACTGAAGCTTTCTTT
-	-	TRBV6-2/TRBV6-3	TRBJ1-6	CASSPAARAYNSPLHF	TGTGCCAGCAGCCCTGCCGCTCGGGCCTATAATTCACCCCTCCACTTT
-	TRBD2	TRBV9	TRBJ2-2	CASSVELAAPNTGELFF	TGTGCCAGCAGCGTGGAACTAGCGGCCCCGAACACCGGGGAGCTGTTTTTT
-	-	TRBV5-5	TRBJ1-6	CASSGTLNNSPLHF	TGTGCCAGCAGCGGGACTCTTAATAATTCACCCCTCCACTTT
-	TRBD2	TRBV5-1	TRBJ2-2	CASSLAAGGGRELFF	TGCGCCAGCAGCTTGGCGGCGGGAGGGGGCCGGGAGCTGTTTTTT
-	-	TRBV9	TRBJ1-1	CASSSVGGNTEAFF	TGTGCCAGCAGCTCAGTCGGGGGGAACACTGAAGCTTTCTTT
-	TRBD2	TRBV14	TRBJ2-7	CASSQLTSGYYEQYF	TGTGCCAGCAGCCAGCTGACTAGCGGTTACTACGAGCAGTACTTC
-	TRBD1	TRBV30	TRBJ2-3	CAKGQPSGIQYF	TGTGCCAAGGGACAGCCAAGTGGTATACAGTATTTT
-	-	TRBV5-4	TRBJ1-4	CASSFSGGWANEKLFF	TGTGCCAGCAGCTTTTCTGGAGGGTGGGCTAATGAAAAACTGTTTTTT
-	-	TRBV7-9	TRBJ2-7	CASSFYGSGTYEQYF	TGTGCCAGCAGCTTTTATGGTTCGGGAACCTACGAGCAGTACTTC
-	-	TRBV4-2	TRBJ2-2	CASSQNSGGANTGELFF	TGTGCCAGCAGCCAAAATTCTGGGGGCGCGAACACCGGGGAGCTGTTTTTT
-	-	TRBV27	TRBJ1-2	CASSFGDFYGYTF	TGTGCCAGCAGTTTCGGGGATTTCTATGGCTACACCTTC
-	-	TRBV10-3	TRBJ1-2	CAISVRAGESGYTF	TGTGCCATCAGTGTCAGGGCAGGGGAGTCTGGCTACACCTTC